The 27 T cell receptor beta chains below all came from one sample that was sequenced in a study of cytomegalovirus exposure and HLA in healthy donors. Use of 60 Vbeta and 13 Jbeta primers characterized the PCR. Profiling relied on immunoSEQ multiplex PCR, and the TCRdb table lists in-frame clones only, not all of them. The sample includes about 140,000 clones, around a tenth of them seen just once. Sequences were obtained from PBMCs. Receptors were obtained from a man aged 45-65 years in good health and CMV-seronegative.

This clone was found a few times. The chain carries TRBV7-9 and TRBJ2-5; tentatively, D is TRBD2 (6 bases). This CDR3 comprises 14 residues. V was clipped by 1 base and J by 0 bases, with 6 bases between them. Germline CDR1 is SEHNR and CDR2 is FQNEAQ (reference sequence). CDR3 DNA: TGTGCCAGCAGCTTAGGGGACTACCAAGAGACCCAGTACTTC. It is translated as CASSLGDYQETQYF.

This clone turned up a few times. CDR3 amino acids: CASGFGQGDEAFF. The CDR3 DNA sequence: TGTGCTAGTGGTTTTGGACAGGGTGATGAAGCTTTCTTT. V is TRBV12-5 and J is TRBJ1-1, with 8 bases matching TRBD1. The germline CDR1 and CDR2 sequences are LGHNT and FRNRAP. CDR3 length equals 13 residues. The ends lost 3 bases at V and 7 bases at J; junction bases unmatched: 4. Variable domain in full (rest from reference TRBV12-5 and TRBJ1-1): DARVTQTPRHKVTEMGQEVTMRCQPILGHNTVFWYRQTMMQGLELLAYFRNRAPLDDSGMPKDRFSAEMPDATLATLKIQPSEPRDSAVYFCASGFGQGDEAFFGQGTRLTVV.

This clone was counted a few times. V is TRBV28 and J is TRBJ2-1; a possible D gene is TRBD1 (6 bases). Germline loops: CDR1 MDHEN, CDR2 SYDVKM. This CDR3 has 14 amino acids. Trimming removed 3 bases at V and 7 bases at J, with 13 bases between. CDR3 amino acids: CASSLPRGSNEQFF. Written as DNA, the CDR3 is TGTGCCAGCAGTTTGCCAAGGGGGTCTAATGAGCAGTTCTTC.

The gene calls are TRBV30 and TRBJ2-3, with TRBD1 matching over 10 bases. The junction had 3 bases not matched to a gene; V was cut back by 3 bases and J by 3 bases. Per the germline V gene, CDR1 is GTSNPN and CDR2 is SVGIG (reference sequence). The length of the CDR3 is 14 residues. CDR3 bases: TGTGCCTGGAGCCGGACAGGGGGTACAGATACGCAGTATTTT. It encodes CAWSRTGGTDTQYF.

The chain combines TRBV25-1 with TRBJ1-2; D not resolved. Germline values: CDR1 MGHDK, CDR2 SYGVNS. Trimming took 3 bases from V and 0 from J, leaving 17 bases between them. The CDR3 is 17 amino acids. The CDR3 DNA reads TGTGCCAGCAGTGATGAGGGTTTCGTCAACTCTAACTATGGCTACACCTTC. Residues: CASSDEGFVNSNYGYTF.

This clone was detected only a few times. The V gene is TRBV7-2, the J gene TRBJ2-7; D possibly corresponds to TRBD2 (5 bases). The CDR3 sequence is 12 residues long. The germline V gene encodes CDR1 SGHTA and CDR2 FQGNSA. Trimming pared 0 bases from V and 12 bases from J, leaving 12 bases between. For the CDR3, the DNA is TGTGCCAGCAGCTTAGCAGCGGCTATGTGGTACTTC. This translates into CASSLAAAMWYF.

The rearrangement links TRBV27 to TRBJ2-3; 10 nucleotides line up with TRBD2. Germline-derived CDR1 and CDR2 are MNHEY and SMNVEV (reference sequence). The ends lost 3 bases at V and 5 bases at J; junction bases unmatched: 5. This CDR3 contains 15 residues. DNA of the CDR3: TGTGCCAGCAGTTTCCTAGCGGGGGCCGGAGATACGCAGTATTTT. This encodes CASSFLAGAGDTQYF.

This clone was observed a few times. The chain recombines TRBV7-9 with TRBJ1-2; TRBD1 matches at 8 bases. The V segment lost 5 bases and the J segment 4 bases; nucleotides outside the gene matches: 9. This CDR3 has 15 residues. Germline lookup yields CDR1 SEHNR and CDR2 FQNEAQ (reference sequence). In DNA, the CDR3 is TGTGCCAGCAGCCATGGACAGGGAACGGGCTATGGCTACACCTTC. Its translation: CASSHGQGTGYGYTF. The whole variable domain, filled in from reference TRBV7-9 and TRBJ1-2, reads DTGVSQNPRHKITKRGQNVTFRCDPISEHNRLYWYRQTLGQGPEFLTYFQNEAQLEKSRLLSDRFSAERPKGSFSTLEIQRTEQGDSAMYLCASSHGQGTGYGYTFGSGTRLTVV.

V is TRBV7-2 and J is TRBJ2-7; D is ambiguous. The CDR3 runs to 13 residues. Per germline, CDR1 SGHTA and CDR2 FQGNSA. V was shortened by 2 bases and J by 3 bases, with 8 bases between the two germline ends. The CDR3 loop reads CASSLSRNYEQYF. The CDR3 DNA is TGTGCCAGCAGCTTATCCAGAAACTACGAGCAGTACTTC.

The J gene is TRBJ2-7, the V gene TRBV18; 7 bases fit TRBD2. This CDR3 contains 14 residues. V shed 4 bases and J 2 bases; nucleotides not matched to a gene: 5. Germline V gene data show CDR1 as KGHSH and CDR2 as LQKENI. CDR3 protein: CASSQGTTAYEQYF. DNA of the CDR3: TGTGCCAGCTCACAGGGGACTACGGCCTACGAGCAGTACTTC. Filled out from reference TRBV18 and TRBJ2-7, the complete variable domain reads NAGVMQNPRHLVRRRGQEARLRCSPMKGHSHVYWYRQLPEEGLKFMVYLQKENIIDESGMPKERFSAEFPKEGPSILRIQQVVRGDSAAYFCASSQGTTAYEQYFGPGTRLTVT.

J is TRBJ2-1 and V is TRBV19; D perhaps matches TRBD2 (6 bases). The V gene's germline CDR1 is LNHDA and CDR2 SQIVND (reference sequence). The CDR3 contains 15 residues. Deletions cut 3 bases from V and 3 bases from J, with 12 bases between. This chain's CDR3 is CASSMERVRYNEQFF. The CDR3 nucleotides read TGTGCCAGTAGTATGGAGCGGGTCCGCTACAATGAGCAGTTCTTC.

V and J are TRBV2 and TRBJ2-1; TRBD2 is a possible D gene (5 bases). Germline CDR1 and CDR2: SNHLY and FYNNEI. The CDR3 is made up of 14 amino acids. The V gene lost 9 bases and the J gene lost 3 bases, with 15 bases spanning the gap. The CDR3 DNA reads TGTGCCAGTCCGCGGGCTGAAAGCTACAATGAGCAGTTCTTC. Its protein is CASPRAESYNEQFF.

In its sample, this clone was seen a few times. This chain uses TRBV5-1 with TRBJ2-7; 11 nucleotides line up with TRBD2. J was trimmed by 5 bases and V by 4 bases; bases with no gene match: 5. The CDR3 totals 14 residues. Germline assignment: CDR1 SGHRS and CDR2 YFSETQ. The chain's CDR3 is CASSLSGRADEQYF. The CDR3 DNA sequence: TGCGCCAGCAGCCTTAGCGGGAGGGCCGACGAGCAGTACTTC.

The chain employs TRBV11-2 and TRBJ2-5; D may be TRBD1 (6 bases). Germline CDR1 SGHAT, CDR2 FQNNGV. The CDR3 extends over 15 amino acids. V was trimmed by 5 bases and J by 1 base, leaving 14 bases between them. CDR3 sequence reads: CASSRTGIGQETQYF. The CDR3 bases are TGTGCCAGCAGCCGAACAGGGATCGGCCAAGAGACCCAGTACTTC.

The V call is TRBV1, the J call TRBJ2-3; TRBD2 is the table's D call and was not checked against the DNA. TRBV1 is a known pseudogene. This CDR3 is 14 amino acids long. The CDR3 DNA reads as TGCACCAGCAGCCCCGGGACTAGCGCAGATACGCAGTATTTT. Encoded protein: CTSSPGTSADTQYF.

The chain joins TRBV5-6 to TRBJ1-4, with D possibly being TRBD1 (5 bases). The ends were cut back, 0 bases at V and 0 bases at J, with 18 bases in the middle. The CDR3 is 19 amino acids. Looked up from germline, CDR1 is SGHDT and CDR2 is YYEEEE. The CDR3 reads CASSLGPGLLLTTNEKLFF. CDR3 DNA sequence: TGTGCCAGCAGCTTGGGGCCAGGGTTACTACTTACAACTAATGAAAAACTGTTTTTT.

A few counts support this clone. The CDR3 region is CASSLGPTRGDEQFF. The CDR3 coding sequence is TGTGCCAGCAGCTTAGGGCCGACTAGGGGAGATGAGCAGTTCTTC. The rearrangement joins TRBV7-2 to TRBJ2-1, with D possibly TRBD2 on 6 matching bases. V was shortened by 1 base and J by 8 bases, with 15 bases between the two germline ends. The CDR3 contains 15 residues. Germline V gives CDR1 SGHTA, CDR2 FQGNSA.

This clone has a handful of counts. The rearrangement joins TRBV9 to TRBJ2-1; TRBD2 matches at 9 bases. The V gene's germline CDR1 is SGDLS and CDR2 YYNGEE. V lost 2 bases, J lost 9 bases, and 9 bases stayed unmatched. The CDR3 spans 15 residues. In DNA, the CDR3 is TGTGCCAGCAGCGTCGGCGGGGGGGCGGTCGGTGAGCAGTTCTTC. This sequence encodes CASSVGGGAVGEQFF.

J is TRBJ1-6 and V is TRBV7-9, with D possibly TRBD1 on 5 matching bases. V lost 6 bases and J 8 bases, leaving 17 bases between the germline ends. CDR3 length equals 15 residues. Germline V lookup: CDR1 SEHNR, CDR2 FQNEAQ (reference sequence). CDR3 DNA: TGTGCCAGCAGTCCCAGAACAGGATGGGATTCACCCCTCCACTTT. It is translated as CASSPRTGWDSPLHF.

The genes are TRBV19 and TRBJ1-1; 9 nucleotides match TRBD1. The CDR3 extends over 15 amino acids. Germline CDR1 LNHDA, CDR2 SQIVND (reference sequence). The V and J ends lost 9 bases and 0 bases, in that order; junction bases with no gene match: 8. The CDR3 is CASNRQGVMNTEAFF. CDR3 nucleotide sequence: TGTGCCAGCAATAGACAGGGGGTAATGAACACTGAAGCTTTCTTT.

V and J are TRBV7-9 and TRBJ2-7, with 8 bases matching TRBD1. V lost 5 bases and J lost 1; bases outside the gene matches: 7. CDR3 length: 15 residues. Germline-derived CDR1 and CDR2 are SEHNR and FQNEAQ (reference sequence). The CDR3 bases are TGTGCCAGCAGCACAGGGGGAAGGGGGTCCTACGAGCAGTACTTC. It is translated as CASSTGGRGSYEQYF.

This clone has more than one count but fewer than ten. The rearrangement links TRBV5-1 to TRBJ2-5; D remains ambiguous. Per the germline V gene, CDR1 is SGHRS and CDR2 is YFSETQ. V was shortened by 5 bases and J by 4 bases, with 18 bases between the two germline ends. The CDR3 extends over 15 amino acids. The CDR3 DNA reads as TGCGCCAGCAGTGACCGATTCTTCTCGGGAGAGACCCAGTACTTC. Its protein is CASSDRFFSGETQYF.

There are a few counts of this clone. This rearrangement joins TRBV18 to TRBJ2-1; 7 nucleotides line up with TRBD2. The CDR3 spans 15 residues. The V gene end was trimmed by 0 bases and the J gene end by 6 bases; junction bases not matched to a gene: 5. Germline V lookup: CDR1 KGHSH, CDR2 LQKENI. The CDR3 coding sequence is TGTGCCAGCTCACCACCAGCGGGAACTTTCAATGAGCAGTTCTTC. This sequence encodes CASSPPAGTFNEQFF.

This sequence joins TRBV5-1 and TRBJ2-6, with unresolved D. Germline loops: CDR1 SGHRS, CDR2 YFSETQ. V was trimmed by 1 base and J by 2 bases, leaving 7 bases between them. The CDR3 consists of 15 residues. The CDR3 reads CASSLNGAGANVLTF. CDR3 DNA sequence: TGCGCCAGCAGCTTGAACGGAGCTGGGGCCAACGTCCTGACTTTC.

This clone showed up just a few times. In the same sample, other DNA sequences code for this CDR3. The V and J genes are TRBV9 and TRBJ2-7; 9 bases are a match to TRBD1. Trimming removed 0 bases from V and 1 base from J; junction bases left unmatched: 5. This CDR3 region has 16 residues. Germline V gives CDR1 SGDLS, CDR2 YYNGEE. The CDR3 DNA sequence: TGTGCCAGCAGCGTAGAAGGGACAGGGAATTCCTACGAGCAGTACTTC. Translating gives CASSVEGTGNSYEQYF.

The rearrangement links TRBV7-3 to TRBJ2-1; 11 bases are a match to TRBD2. Germline loops: CDR1 SGHTA, CDR2 FQGTGA. This CDR3 region has 17 residues. With 5 bases clipped from V and 4 bases from J, the junction kept 10 bases outside the gene matches. In DNA form, the CDR3 reads TGTGCCAGCAGCCCACAGGGACTAGCGGACAATTACAATGAGCAGTTCTTC. Translation: CASSPQGLADNYNEQFF.

A few counts support this clone. The rearrangement uses TRBV6-5 and TRBJ2-7, with 7 bases matching TRBD1. The CDR3 runs to 15 residues. Germline V gene data show CDR1 as MNHEY and CDR2 as SVGAGI. Trimming took 5 bases from V and 3 from J; bases not matched to a gene: 10. The CDR3 loop is CASSRQGVSIYEQYF. CDR3 bases: TGTGCCAGCAGTCGACAGGGAGTTTCCATCTACGAGCAGTACTTC.